This TCR beta chain stems from a study of T cell responses to AZD1222 COVID-19 vaccine. CDR1 and CDR2 from the germline V gene are SGHTS and YDEGEE. This CDR3 region has 15 residues. V was pared by 4 bases and J by 4 bases, with 17 bases between. TCRdb's table, derived via immunoSEQ multiplex PCR, lists solely in-frame clones and lacks some. The repertoire holds some 150,000 clones, 85% to 95% seen once, with approximately 2% in the top ten. This clonotype originated in an adult in good health. Specimen: peripheral blood, collected on day 0 of AZD1222 vaccination. The rearrangement uses TRBV5-8 and TRBJ2-5, with D possibly TRBD2 on 7 matching bases. The CDR3 is CASSGGRGGGETQYF. CDR3 in DNA: TGTGCCAGCAGCGGAGGCAGGGGCGGGGGAGAGACCCAGTACTTC.